The 28 T cell receptor beta chains reported below all come from one sample, sequenced in a study of CD8 T cells in Susac syndrome. Random hexamers served to reverse transcribe about 0.5 to 1 ug RNA. TCRdb reanalysed the immunoSEQ multiplex PCR reads using MiXCR and keeps one entry per CDR3 protein. Of about 150,000 distinct CDR3 sequences in the sample, 90% to 95% were seen once. Specimen: CD4+ T cells from PBMCs. Every receptor here comes from a human donor with Susac syndrome.

The chain uses TRBV5-1 and TRBJ2-7; D not certain. CDR1 SGHRS and CDR2 YFSETQ come from the germline V gene. This CDR3 has 12 amino acids. V was shortened by 5 bases and J by 7 bases, with 13 bases between the two germline ends. CDR3 sequence: CASRVYLGEQYF. CDR3 coding DNA: TGCGCCAGCAGGGTCTACCTAGGGGAGCAGTACTTC. Variable domain in full (rest from reference TRBV5-1 and TRBJ2-7): KAGVTQTPRYLIKTRGQQVTLSCSPISGHRSVSWYQQTPGQGLQFLFEYFSETQRNKGNFPGRFSGRQFSNSRSEMNVSTLELGDSALYLCASRVYLGEQYFGPGTRLTVT.

The chain combines TRBV19 with TRBJ2-2; the D is unclear. The CDR3 is 14 residues long. With 3 bases removed from V and 0 bases from J, the gap between germline ends came to 5 bases. Per germline, CDR1 LNHDA and CDR2 SQIVND (reference sequence). The CDR3 spells CASSMGSNTGELFF. The CDR3 nucleotides read TGTGCCAGTAGTATGGGCTCGAACACCGGGGAGCTGTTTTTT. Complete variable domain (other parts from reference TRBV19 and TRBJ2-2): DGGITQSPKYLFRKEGQNVTLSCEQNLNHDAMYWYRQDPGQGLRLIYYSQIVNDFQKGDIAEGYSVSREKKESFPLTVTSAQKNPTAFYLCASSMGSNTGELFFGEGSRLTVL.

The V and J genes are TRBV20-1 and TRBJ2-5; D ambiguous. Germline lookup yields CDR1 DFQATT and CDR2 SNEGSKA (reference sequence). The V end was cut by 2 bases, the J end by 5 bases, with 12 bases between. The CDR3 length is 13 residues. DNA for the CDR3: TGCAGTGCTAGACAGGTGGTTAGGGAGACCCAGTACTTC. It codes for CSARQVVRETQYF.

V gene TRBV23-1 combines with J gene TRBJ1-2, with a weak D call TRBD1 (6 bases). TRBV23-1 is assigned to the ORF class and has an uncertain function. The CDR3 spans 16 residues. Trimming took 2 bases from V and 5 from J, leaving 18 bases between them. For the CDR3, the DNA is TGCGCCAGCAGTCAAGTCTCCGGGACACCTTTTTATGGCTACACCTTC. It translates to CASSQVSGTPFYGYTF.

J is TRBJ1-6 and V is TRBV15; D not certain. The germline CDR1 and CDR2 sequences are LNHNV and YYDKDF (reference sequence). Deletions cut 0 bases from V and 10 bases from J, with 4 bases between. The CDR3 runs to 12 residues. The CDR3 region is CATSREVSPLHF. CDR3 DNA sequence: TGTGCCACCAGCAGAGAGGTCTCACCCCTCCACTTT. The full variable domain, with the rest looked up from reference TRBV15 and TRBJ1-6, is DAMVIQNPRYQVTQFGKPVTLSCSQTLNHNVMYWYQQKSSQAPKLLFHYYDKDFNNEADTPDNFQSRRPNTSFCFLDIRSPGLGDTAMYLCATSREVSPLHFGNGTRLTVT.

The chain links TRBV12-3 or TRBV12-4 to TRBJ2-2; D ambiguous. The CDR3 is 12 amino acids. V lost 5 bases and J lost 5, with 6 bases in between. The CDR3 reads CASSPTTGELFF. The CDR3 bases are TGTGCCAGCAGTCCCACAACCGGGGAGCTGTTTTTT.

V usage is TRBV24-1 and J usage is TRBJ2-1, with D possibly called TRBD1 or TRBD2 (5 bases each). The V gene lost 5 bases and the J gene lost 6 bases, with 13 bases spanning the gap. The CDR3 has 14 residues. Germline-derived CDR1 and CDR2 are KGHDR and SFDVKD. This CDR3 is CATSGLRDGNEQFF. For the CDR3, the DNA is TGTGCCACCAGTGGTCTCAGGGACGGCAATGAGCAGTTCTTC.

The V and J genes are TRBV6-5 and TRBJ2-7, with D possibly being TRBD2 (7 bases). This CDR3 has 16 residues. V shed 0 bases and J shed 3 bases, with 15 bases lying between them. The V gene's germline CDR1 is MNHEY and CDR2 SVGAGI. The CDR3 DNA reads as TGTGCCAGCAGTTACTCCTGGGGGCGGGGGAGCTACGAGCAGTACTTC. Its protein is CASSYSWGRGSYEQYF.

As DNA, the CDR3 is TGTGCCAGCAGCAACGGACTAGCAATGACCGGGGAGCTGTTTTTT. Its protein product is CASSNGLAMTGELFF. The rearrangement uses TRBV3-1 and TRBJ2-2, with TRBD2 identical over 8 bases. Trimming cost V 5 bases and J 5 bases; bases outside gene matches: 7. This CDR3 has 15 amino acids. In germline, CDR1 is LGHDT, CDR2 YNNKEL (reference sequence).

The V call is TRBV5-1, the J call TRBJ1-2, with D hard to call. The CDR3 runs 13 residues. V was pared by 3 bases and J by 6 bases, with 12 bases between. Germline lookup yields CDR1 SGHRS and CDR2 YFSETQ. CDR3 DNA: TGCGCCAGCAGCTCATCAACGGCCCATGGCTACACCTTC. Encoded protein: CASSSSTAHGYTF.

V and J are TRBV10-3 and TRBJ1-3; no clear D. The CDR3 sequence is 11 residues long. Germline V gives CDR1 ENHRY, CDR2 SYGVKD. Trimming removed 5 bases from V and 4 bases from J, with 3 bases in between. CDR3 bases: TGTGCCATCAGTCTAGGAAACACCATATATTTT. Its protein is CAISLGNTIYF.

This chain joins TRBV20-1 and TRBJ1-5; D is perhaps TRBD1 (5 bases). CDR3 length equals 12 residues. Trimming removed 3 bases at V and 4 bases at J, with 7 bases between. Germline lookup yields CDR1 DFQATT and CDR2 SNEGSKA (reference sequence). The CDR3 protein is CSASGANQPQHF. Written as DNA, the CDR3 is TGCAGTGCTAGTGGGGCTAATCAGCCCCAGCATTTT.

This clonotype was observed once. A read error may produce the germline difference seen at one junction end. This sequence joins TRBV15 and TRBJ1-3, with D hard to call. Germline V CDR1 and CDR2: LNHNV, YYDKDF (reference sequence). The CDR3 extends over 16 amino acids. This CDR3 is CATSRGRWTAGNTIYF. The CDR3, as DNA: TGTGCCACCAGCAGAGGAAGATGGACCGCTGGGAACACCATATATTTT.

V gene TRBV6-2 or TRBV6-3 combines with J gene TRBJ1-2; tentative D call: TRBD1 (6 bases). The germline V gene encodes CDR1 MNHEY and CDR2 SVGEGT. The CDR3 sequence is 12 residues long. Between the trimmed V and J ends, which lost 11 bases and 1 base, there was a span of 11 bases. The CDR3 reads CAVRDNNYGYTF. The CDR3 region has the DNA TGTGCCGTCCGGGACAATAACTATGGCTACACCTTC.

In DNA, the CDR3 is TGCAGCGTTCCTCGGACGAGGAGGTGCGAGCAGTACTTC. It yields the protein CSVPRTRRCEQYF. The genes are TRBV29-1 and TRBJ2-7, with D perhaps matching TRBD2 (5 bases). CDR1 and CDR2 (germline): SQVTM, ANQGSEA. This CDR3 is built from 13 residues. V lost 5 bases and J lost 6, with 17 bases in between.

The genes are TRBV20-1 and TRBJ2-3; a possible D gene is TRBD2 (5 bases). The V and J ends lost 0 bases and 4 bases respectively, with 14 bases between them. CDR1 is DFQATT and CDR2 is SNEGSKA in the germline V gene (reference sequence). The CDR3 has 15 residues. The CDR3 DNA sequence: TGCAGTGCTAGAGATGCACGGGGAGCTTCAGATACGCAGTATTTT. This codes for CSARDARGASDTQYF.

The chain is built from TRBV20-1 and TRBJ1-6; D ambiguous. The V end lost 3 bases, the J end lost 10 bases, and 16 bases lay between the germline ends. CDR1 DFQATT and CDR2 SNEGSKA come from the germline V gene (reference sequence). The CDR3 contains 14 residues. CDR3 nucleotide sequence: TGCAGTGCTAGCGGTCCTGGAAAAAAATCACCCCTCCACTTT. This translates into CSASGPGKKSPLHF.

The chain combines TRBV29-1 with TRBJ2-7; no clear D. Trimming took off 5 bases at V and 2 bases at J, with 16 bases between the two ends. Germline loops: CDR1 SQVTM, CDR2 ANQGSEA. The CDR3 runs to 14 residues. CDR3 sequence reads: CSVLVQLGPYEQYF. As DNA, the CDR3 is TGCAGCGTTCTGGTCCAGTTGGGCCCCTACGAGCAGTACTTC.

The rearrangement links TRBV3-1 to TRBJ2-1; D remains ambiguous. The CDR3 is 13 amino acids. Germline V gene lookup returns CDR1 LGHDT and CDR2 YNNKEL (reference sequence). Trimming took 0 bases from V and 9 from J, leaving 9 bases between them. DNA of the CDR3: TGTGCCAGCAGCCAAGAATTGGCTAGTGAGCAGTTCTTC. It codes for CASSQELASEQFF.

This sequence joins TRBV5-1 and TRBJ1-5; TRBD1 aligns across 8 bases. CDR1 is SGHRS and CDR2 is YFSETQ in the germline V gene. CDR3 length equals 13 residues. With V trimmed by 4 bases and J by 5 bases, 2 bases remained unmatched. In nucleotides, the CDR3 is TGCGCCAGCAGCATGGACAGGGATCAGCCCCAGCATTTT. It translates to CASSMDRDQPQHF.

This chain uses TRBV18 with TRBJ1-2; unclear D gene. CDR1 is KGHSH and CDR2 is LQKENI in the germline V gene. This CDR3 comprises 14 residues. Trimming pared 6 bases from V and 1 base from J, leaving 12 bases between. The CDR3 loop reads CASSPERNNYGYTF. The CDR3 region has the DNA TGTGCCAGCTCCCCCGAGAGGAATAACTATGGCTACACCTTC.

The V and J genes are TRBV12-3 or TRBV12-4 and TRBJ2-1, with 9 bases matching TRBD2. The CDR3 has 16 residues. V shed 6 bases and J 9 bases; nucleotides not matched to a gene: 15. The CDR3 sequence: CASSPRNRGGAFEQFF. DNA of the CDR3: TGTGCCAGCAGCCCGAGAAACCGCGGGGGGGCCTTTGAGCAGTTCTTC.

The chain combines TRBV12-3 or TRBV12-4 with TRBJ1-2; D is ambiguous. The V and J ends lost 2 bases and 2 bases respectively, with 12 bases between them. The CDR3 is 15 amino acids. CDR3 sequence reads: CASSLQSTINYGYTF. CDR3 nucleotide sequence: TGTGCCAGCAGTTTACAGAGCACGATCAACTATGGCTACACCTTC.

The V and J genes are TRBV7-2 and TRBJ2-1; D call uncertain. The CDR3 covers 14 residues. Germline CDR1 SGHTA, CDR2 FQGNSA. The V end was cut by 1 base, the J end by 4 bases, with 8 bases between. This chain's CDR3 is CASSLVWLYNEQFF. DNA for the CDR3: TGTGCCAGCAGCTTAGTTTGGCTTTACAATGAGCAGTTCTTC.

The rearrangement links TRBV12-3 or TRBV12-4 to TRBJ2-1, with D maybe TRBD1 (6 bases). There are 13 residues in the CDR3. The ends were cut back, 7 bases at V and 6 bases at J, with 13 bases in the middle. The CDR3 nucleotides read TGTGCCAGCAAGCGGACAGAGGCCAATGAGCAGTTCTTC. Translation: CASKRTEANEQFF.

The rearrangement joins TRBV7-2 to TRBJ2-1, with 12 bases matching TRBD1. The length of the CDR3 is 15 residues. V was pared by 5 bases and J by 6 bases, with 5 bases of the junction left unmatched. CDR1 is SGHTA, CDR2 FQGNSA, per germline. The CDR3 DNA sequence: TGTGCCAGCAGCCTCGGGACAGGGGGCCGCAATGAGCAGTTCTTC. This codes for CASSLGTGGRNEQFF.

V usage is TRBV5-1 and J usage is TRBJ2-2; 9 bases line up with TRBD2. CDR1 is SGHRS and CDR2 is YFSETQ in the germline V gene. V lost 4 bases, J lost 6 bases, and 7 bases stayed unmatched. This CDR3 is built from 15 residues. This CDR3 reads CASSILAGAAGELFF. The CDR3 nucleotides are TGCGCCAGCAGCATCTTAGCGGGGGCCGCCGGGGAGCTGTTTTTT.

The chain is built from TRBV4-2 and TRBJ1-5; D gene unclear. The V end lost 4 bases, the J end lost 5 bases, and 12 bases lay between the germline ends. Germline assignment: CDR1 LGHNA and CDR2 YNFKEQ. The CDR3 extends over 14 amino acids. CDR3 protein: CASSLTSRDQPQHF. The CDR3, as DNA: TGTGCCAGCAGCCTAACTAGCCGGGATCAGCCCCAGCATTTT.